This TCR beta chain was sequenced for a study of blood T cell repertoires in COVID-19 (dated by TCRdb to the early 2020s). Concerning the study at large: Samples covering the acute and convalescent phases of COVID-19 were provided by collaborators in the United States, Italy and Spain. Nearly every sample came with metadata listing a de-identified subject ID, COVID-19 status, age in years and sex. The dataset comprised deeply sampled blood TCRbeta repertoires from subjects exposed to, actively infected with, or recovered from COVID-19. The prospective study material was composed of cDNA or gDNA derived from T cells, B-cell-depleted T cells, or PBMCs. Where available, HLA class I and class II types were obtained from metadata supplied by the sample provider rather than from assay-based typing. The repertoires were made available in a free public database intended to serve as a resource for research on the immune response to SARS-CoV-2. The samples were drawn from two sources: the first 160 participants of the ongoing ImmuneRACE study, and over 1,000 subjects contributed by 6 global collaborators. Here is what the overall study found, with its caveats: The quantity of clinical and demographic metadata differed by source and by participant and was supplied without curation.

TCRbeta CDR3 regions were amplified from genomic DNA by means of the immunoSEQ Assay, a bias-controlled multiplex PCR. For the original study's pipeline: The number of nucleated cells in each sample was estimated by amplification of reference gene primers within the assay. To quantify the absolute abundance of each unique TCRbeta CDR3 rearrangement, sequence reads were collapsed and filtered. For each sample, productive Simpson clonality was calculated as the square root of Simpson's diversity index over productive rearrangements. Held by TCRdb, this immuneACCESS table contains in-frame sequences only and omits some clones. Under half of the omission traces to an unresolved V gene where checked; the cause of the rest is unknown. That table gives V, J and clone size, and the DNA gave D and trimming. This sample gives a few hundred thousand clones in total; about 81% of them show up just once. The ten largest clones take up approximately 5.6% of the sample.

In the germline V gene, CDR1 corresponds to SGHDN and CDR2 to FVKESK. Including the terminal cysteine and phenylalanine, the CDR3 comprises 15 residues. Here the CDR3 DNA is all that survives: 45 bases in frame from base 1. V lost 2 bases and J lost 4 bases; the stretch between them is 14 bases long. At one collaborating source in Seattle, patients were enrolled during active infection and were followed longitudinally through the course of disease. Whole blood was collected in K2EDTA tubes by collaborating institutions according to the institutions' own protocols. For TCRbeta analysis, collaborators shipped samples as frozen whole blood, isolated PBMCs, or DNA extracted from either of those sample types. This clone was counted between two and nine times. Its antigen is still unknown. Base qualities are not provided; no much larger clone lies one nucleotide away.

The V and J segments used are TRBV14 and TRBJ1-2, with no reliable assignment of the D segment. The clonotype originates from a woman in her sixties or seventies with COVID-19, enrolled during active disease. The specimen sequenced was peripheral blood. The CDR3 amino acid sequence is: CASSQPGSQPYGYTF. The DNA reads as follows: TGTGCCAGCAGCCAACCGGGATCTCAACCCTATGGCTACACCTTC.